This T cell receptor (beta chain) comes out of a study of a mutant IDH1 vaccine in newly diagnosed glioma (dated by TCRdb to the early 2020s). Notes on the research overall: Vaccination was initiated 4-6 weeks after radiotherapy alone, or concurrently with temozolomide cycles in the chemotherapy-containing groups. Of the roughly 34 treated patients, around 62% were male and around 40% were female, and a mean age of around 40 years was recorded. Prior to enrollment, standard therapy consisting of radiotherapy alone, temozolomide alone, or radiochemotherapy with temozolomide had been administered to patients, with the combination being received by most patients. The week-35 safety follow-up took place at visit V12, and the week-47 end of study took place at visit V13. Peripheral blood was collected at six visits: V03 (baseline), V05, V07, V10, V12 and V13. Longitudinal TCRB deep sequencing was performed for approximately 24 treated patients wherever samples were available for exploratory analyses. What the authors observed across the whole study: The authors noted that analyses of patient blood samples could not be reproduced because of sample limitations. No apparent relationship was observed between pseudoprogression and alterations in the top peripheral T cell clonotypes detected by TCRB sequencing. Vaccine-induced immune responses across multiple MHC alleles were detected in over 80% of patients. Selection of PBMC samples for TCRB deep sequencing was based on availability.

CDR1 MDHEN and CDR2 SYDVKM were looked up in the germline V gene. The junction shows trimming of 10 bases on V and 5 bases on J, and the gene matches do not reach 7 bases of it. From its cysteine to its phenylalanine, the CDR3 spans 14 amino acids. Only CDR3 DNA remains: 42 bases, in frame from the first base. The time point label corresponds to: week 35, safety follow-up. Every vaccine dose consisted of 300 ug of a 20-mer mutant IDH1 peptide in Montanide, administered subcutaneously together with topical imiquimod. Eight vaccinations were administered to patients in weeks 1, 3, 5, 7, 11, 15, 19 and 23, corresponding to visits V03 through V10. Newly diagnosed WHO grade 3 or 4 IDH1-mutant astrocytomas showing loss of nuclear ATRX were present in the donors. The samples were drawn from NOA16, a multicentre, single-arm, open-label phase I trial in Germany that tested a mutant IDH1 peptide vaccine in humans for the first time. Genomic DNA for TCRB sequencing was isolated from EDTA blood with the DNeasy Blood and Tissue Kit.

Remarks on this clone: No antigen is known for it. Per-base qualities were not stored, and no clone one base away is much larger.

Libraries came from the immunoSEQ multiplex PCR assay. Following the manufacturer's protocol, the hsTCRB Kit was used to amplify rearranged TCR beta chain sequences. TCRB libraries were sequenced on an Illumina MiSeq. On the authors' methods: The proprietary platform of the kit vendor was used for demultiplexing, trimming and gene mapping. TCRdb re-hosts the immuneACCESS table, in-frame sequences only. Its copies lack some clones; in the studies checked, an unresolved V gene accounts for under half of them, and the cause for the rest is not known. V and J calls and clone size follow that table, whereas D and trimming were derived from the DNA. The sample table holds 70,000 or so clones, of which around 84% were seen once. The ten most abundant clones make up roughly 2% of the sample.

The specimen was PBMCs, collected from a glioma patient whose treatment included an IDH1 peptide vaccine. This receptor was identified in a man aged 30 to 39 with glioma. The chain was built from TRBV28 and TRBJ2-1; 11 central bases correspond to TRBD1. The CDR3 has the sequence CATSGQGVHNEQFF. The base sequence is TGTGCCACCTCGGGACAGGGGGTTCACAATGAGCAGTTCTTC.